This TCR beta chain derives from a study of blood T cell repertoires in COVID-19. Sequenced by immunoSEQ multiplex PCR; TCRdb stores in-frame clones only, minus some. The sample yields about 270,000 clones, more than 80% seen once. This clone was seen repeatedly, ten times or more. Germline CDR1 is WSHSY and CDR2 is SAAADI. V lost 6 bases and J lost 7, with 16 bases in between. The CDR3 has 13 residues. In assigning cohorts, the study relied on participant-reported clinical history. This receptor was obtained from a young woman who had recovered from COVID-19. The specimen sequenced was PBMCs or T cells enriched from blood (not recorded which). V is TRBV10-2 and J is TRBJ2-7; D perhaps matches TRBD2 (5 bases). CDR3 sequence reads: CASSLAGVREQYF. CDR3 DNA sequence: TGCGCCAGCAGCCTCGCCGGGGTTAGAGAGCAGTACTTC.